This T cell receptor beta chain was recorded in a study of OX40 agonist ivuxolimab in advanced cancers. The germline gives CDR1 SGHRS, CDR2 YFSETQ. The CDR3 is 17 residues long. The ends were cut back, 4 bases at V and 3 bases at J, with 20 bases in the middle. Measured with immunoSEQ multiplex PCR; TCRdb has only the in-frame clones, and not every one. The sample records 67,000 or so clones, about 87% being singletons. Broader study findings: Partial responders at 0.1-3.0 mg/kg had among the lowest clonal expansion.

Worth noting for this clone: As yet, its antigen is unknown.

The rearrangement uses TRBV5-1 and TRBJ1-3; perhaps TRBD1 as D (6 bases). This TCR was recovered from an adult with an advanced solid tumor such as melanoma, head and neck, liver or kidney cancer. The sequenced sample was CD4+ or CD8+ T cells sorted from blood, obtained in a trial of the OX40 agonist ivuxolimab. CDR3 nucleotide sequence: TGCGCCAGCAGCCTTGCAGTTCCAGGGGCTAGTGGAAACACCATATATTTT. Its protein is CASSLAVPGASGNTIYF. Combining the CDR3 with reference TRBV5-1 and TRBJ1-3 gives the whole variable domain KAGVTQTPRYLIKTRGQQVTLSCSPISGHRSVSWYQQTPGQGLQFLFEYFSETQRNKGNFPGRFSGRQFSNSRSEMNVSTLELGDSALYLCASSLAVPGASGNTIYFGEGSWLTVV.